The T cell receptor beta chain described here comes from a study of blood T cells in healthy people across ages. Study observations and caveats: Diversity was higher, and naive CD4+ cells more numerous, in long-lived donors than in aged donors. Estimated diversity, derived from one million T cells, was regarded as an underestimate.

PCR was performed a second time for about 7 to 11 cycles using a sample-barcoded 5' primer and a J-beta primer mix. TCRdb passed the 5' RACE reads through MiXCR, listing each CDR3 protein once. In the table there are around 1.5 million distinct CDR3 sequences, 30% to 40% of which are singletons. Looked up from germline, CDR1 is DFQATT and CDR2 is SNEGSKA (reference sequence). Trimming cost V 1 base and J 0 bases, with 10 bases left between them. This CDR3 region has 15 residues. The sample, 9 to 10 milliliters of peripheral blood, was drawn from each donor. Of note for this clonotype: The antigen is undetermined.

The chain carries TRBV20-1 and TRBJ2-1; possibly TRBD1 for D (6 bases). This receptor was taken from a woman in her 30s in good health. The sequenced sample was blood. CDR3 protein: CSARGLQGSYNEQFF. The CDR3 region has the DNA TGCAGTGCTAGAGGTCTACAGGGCTCCTACAATGAGCAGTTCTTC.